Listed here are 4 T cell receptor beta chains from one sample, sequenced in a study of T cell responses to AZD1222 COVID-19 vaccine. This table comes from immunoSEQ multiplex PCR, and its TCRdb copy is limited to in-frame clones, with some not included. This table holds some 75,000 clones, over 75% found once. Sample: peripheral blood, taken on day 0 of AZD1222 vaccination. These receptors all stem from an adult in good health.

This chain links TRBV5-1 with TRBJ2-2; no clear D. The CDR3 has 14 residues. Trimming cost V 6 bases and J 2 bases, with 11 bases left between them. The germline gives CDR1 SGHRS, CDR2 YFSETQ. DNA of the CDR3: TGCGCCAGCAAGCCCGGACCTAACACCGGGGAGCTGTTTTTT. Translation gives CASKPGPNTGELFF.

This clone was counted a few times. The CDR3 spells CASSSWRLPYEQYF. CDR3 DNA sequence: TGTGCCAGCAGCTCCTGGCGCCTACCATACGAGCAGTACTTC. The chain carries TRBV7-9 and TRBJ2-7; D unresolved. The CDR3 covers 14 residues. Germline values: CDR1 SEHNR, CDR2 FQNEAQ (reference sequence). The V gene lost 4 bases and the J gene lost 4 bases, with 14 bases spanning the gap. Drawing the rest from reference TRBV7-9 and TRBJ2-7, the complete variable domain is DTGVSQNPRHKITKRGQNVTFRCDPISEHNRLYWYRQTLGQGPEFLTYFQNEAQLEKSRLLSDRFSAERPKGSFSTLEIQRTEQGDSAMYLCASSSWRLPYEQYFGPGTRLTVT.

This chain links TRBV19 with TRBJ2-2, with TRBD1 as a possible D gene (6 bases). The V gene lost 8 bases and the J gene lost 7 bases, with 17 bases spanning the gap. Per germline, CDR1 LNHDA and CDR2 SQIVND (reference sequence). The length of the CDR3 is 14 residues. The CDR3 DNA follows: TGTGCCAGTCTCGGGACAATTGGGAACGGGGAGCTGTTTTTT. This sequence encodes CASLGTIGNGELFF.

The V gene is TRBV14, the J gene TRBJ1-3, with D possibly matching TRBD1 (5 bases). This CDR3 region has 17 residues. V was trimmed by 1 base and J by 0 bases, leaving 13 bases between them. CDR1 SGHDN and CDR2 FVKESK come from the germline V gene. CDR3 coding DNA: TGTGCCAGCAGCCAAGTTCGGGACTCTTACTCTGGAAACACCATATATTTT. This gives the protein CASSQVRDSYSGNTIYF.